The T cell receptor (beta chain) under discussion was sequenced for a study of blood T cell repertoires in COVID-19. This clone was observed a single time. Assay used: immunoSEQ multiplex PCR; TCRdb lists only in-frame clones, some missing. The sample yields 250,000 to 300,000 clones, roughly 90% seen once. The origin of this receptor is a woman aged 60-75 years who had recovered from COVID-19. Sequencing was performed on PBMCs or T cells enriched from blood (not recorded which).

In DNA, the CDR3 is TGTGCCAGCAGGGGGAGCGGGGCGAACACCGGGGAGCTGTTTTTT. Protein product: CASRGSGANTGELFF. The J gene is TRBJ2-2, the V gene TRBV2, with 7 bases matching TRBD2. Germline V CDR1 and CDR2: SNHLY, FYNNEI. Germline trimming cut 6 bases from V and 0 bases from J; bases unmatched to any gene: 4. The CDR3 runs to 15 residues. The full variable domain, with the rest looked up from reference TRBV2 and TRBJ2-2, is EPEVTQTPSHQVTQMGQEVILRCVPISNHLYFYWYRQILGQKVEFLVSFYNNEISEKSEIFDDQFSVERPDGSNFTLKIRSTKLEDSAMYFCASRGSGANTGELFFGEGSRLTVL.